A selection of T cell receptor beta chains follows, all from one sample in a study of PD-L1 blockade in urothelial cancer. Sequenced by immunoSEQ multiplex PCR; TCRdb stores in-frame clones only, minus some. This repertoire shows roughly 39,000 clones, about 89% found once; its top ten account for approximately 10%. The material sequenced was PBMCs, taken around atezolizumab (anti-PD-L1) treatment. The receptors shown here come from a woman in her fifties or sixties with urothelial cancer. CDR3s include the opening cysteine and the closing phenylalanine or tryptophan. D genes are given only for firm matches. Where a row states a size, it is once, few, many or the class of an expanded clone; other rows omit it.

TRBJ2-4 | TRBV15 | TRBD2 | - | TGTGCCACCAGCTTTGGACTAGCGTTCCTTGAGGCCAAAAACATTCAGTACTTC | CATSFGLAFLEAKNIQYF
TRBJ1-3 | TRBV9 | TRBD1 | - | TGTGCCAGCAGCGTAAGTGGGGACAGTTTAAACACCATATATTTT | CASSVSGDSLNTIYF
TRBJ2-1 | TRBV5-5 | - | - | TGTGCCAGCAGCCCCAGGGGGGTCCTTAATGAGCAGTTCTTC | CASSPRGVLNEQFF
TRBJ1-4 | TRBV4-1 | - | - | TGCGCCAGCAGCCAAGACTTTGCCCTGGGCGAAAAACTGTTTTTT | CASSQDFALGEKLFF
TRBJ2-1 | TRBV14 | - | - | TGTGCCAGCAGCCACGGAGGCAGGCCGGCTCAGAATGAGCAGTTCTTC | CASSHGGRPAQNEQFF
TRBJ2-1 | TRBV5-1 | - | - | TGCGCCAGCAGCCCGAATAGCGGATTCTCCTACAATGAGCAGTTCTTC | CASSPNSGFSYNEQFF
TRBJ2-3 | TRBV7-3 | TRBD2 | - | TGTGCCAGCAAACCGGGAGGGAGTACAGATACGCAGTATTTT | CASKPGGSTDTQYF
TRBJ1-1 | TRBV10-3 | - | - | TGTGCCATCTCCCCCGGGGGATCTATGAACACTGAAGCTTTCTTT | CAISPGGSMNTEAFF
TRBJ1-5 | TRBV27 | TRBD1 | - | TGTGCCAGCAGACGACAGGGGGACAATCAGCCCCAGCATTTT | CASRRQGDNQPQHF
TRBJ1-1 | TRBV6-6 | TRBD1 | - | TGTGCCAGCAGGGAAACAGGGGGTGTTGACACTGAAGCTTTCTTT | CASRETGGVDTEAFF
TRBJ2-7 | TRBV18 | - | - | TGTGCCAGCTCACCACAGGATGAGCGGCAGTACTTC | CASSPQDERQYF
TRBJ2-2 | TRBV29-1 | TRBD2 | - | TGCAGCGTTAAACTAGCGGGAGTAGAGACCGGGGAGCTGTTTTTT | CSVKLAGVETGELFF
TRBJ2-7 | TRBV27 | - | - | TGTGCCAGCAGTAACAGGGATAGTACCTACGAGCAGTACTTC | CASSNRDSTYEQYF
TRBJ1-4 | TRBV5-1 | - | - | TGCGCCAGCAGCTTGGGGGACATACCTGCAACTAATGAAAAACTGTTTTTT | CASSLGDIPATNEKLFF
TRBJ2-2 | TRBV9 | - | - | TGTGCCAGCAGCGTAGCGACAGGATTCACCGGGGAGCTGTTTTTT | CASSVATGFTGELFF
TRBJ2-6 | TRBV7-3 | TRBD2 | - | TGTGCCAGCAGCCCCCGGGGTAGCGGGAGAAGAACTGGGGCCAACGTCCTGACTTTC | CASSPRGSGRRTGANVLTF
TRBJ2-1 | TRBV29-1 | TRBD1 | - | TGCAGCGTTACGGACAGGGTGTACAATGAGCAGTTCTTC | CSVTDRVYNEQFF
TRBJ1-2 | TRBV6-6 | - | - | TGTGCCAGCACGCACCTACAGGATGATGGCTACACCTTC | CASTHLQDDGYTF
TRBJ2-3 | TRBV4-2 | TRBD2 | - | TGTGCCAGCAGCCAAGATTGGCCCAGCGGGAGGAACACAGATACGCAGTATTTT | CASSQDWPSGRNTDTQYF
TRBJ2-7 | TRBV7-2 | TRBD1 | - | TGTGCCAGCAGCTCCCAGACAGGGGGTGTCTACGAGCAGTACTTC | CASSSQTGGVYEQYF
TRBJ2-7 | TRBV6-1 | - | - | TGTGCCAGCGTTCGGGGACTCACCTACGAGCAGTACTTC | CASVRGLTYEQYF
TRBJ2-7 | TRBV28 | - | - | TGTGCCAGCAGCCGCCCGGCCTACGAGCAGTACTTC | CASSRPAYEQYF
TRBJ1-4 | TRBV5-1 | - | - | TGCGCCAGCAGCTTGGCCGGGCAGGGGAATGAAAAACTGTTTTTT | CASSLAGQGNEKLFF
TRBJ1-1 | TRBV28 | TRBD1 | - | TGTGGCTATAAGGGGGCGGTGGACACTGAAGCTTTCTTT | CGYKGAVDTEAFF
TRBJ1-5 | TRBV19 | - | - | TGTGCCAGCGGGACGGCAGTGGCGGGGGGTCAGCCCCAGCATTTT | CASGTAVAGGQPQHF
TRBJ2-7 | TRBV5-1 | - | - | TGCGCCAGCAGCTTGCCCACCTACGAGCAGTACTTC | CASSLPTYEQYF
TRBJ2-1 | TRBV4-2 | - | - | TGTGCCAGCAGCCAAGTTGGAGGCTCCTACAATGAGCAGTTCTTC | CASSQVGGSYNEQFF
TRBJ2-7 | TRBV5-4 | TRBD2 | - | TGTGCCAGCAGCCCCCCCACTAGCGGGATTTACGAGCAGTACTTC | CASSPPTSGIYEQYF
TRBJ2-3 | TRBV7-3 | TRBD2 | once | TGTGCCAGCAGCCCCAACGGTCTAGCGGGAGGTCCAGATACGCAGTATTTT | CASSPNGLAGGPDTQYF
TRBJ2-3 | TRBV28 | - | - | TGTGCCAGCAGTTTATGGGGCAGAGTCACAGATACGCAGTATTTT | CASSLWGRVTDTQYF
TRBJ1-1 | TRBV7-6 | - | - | TGTGCCAGCAGCTTAGCGGCAAGTTTAGAAGCTTTCTTT | CASSLAASLEAFF
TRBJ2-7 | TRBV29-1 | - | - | TGCAGCGCCTACGGGGGTTACGAGCAGTACTTC | CSAYGGYEQYF
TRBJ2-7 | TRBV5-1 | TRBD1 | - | TGCGCCAGCAGCCAGGACAGGACCCGTTACGAGCAGTACTTC | CASSQDRTRYEQYF
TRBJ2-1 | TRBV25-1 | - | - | TGTGCCACCACAGTTTGGGACAACCGGAATCCTACAACAAATGAGCAGTTCTTC | CATTVWDNRNPTTNEQFF
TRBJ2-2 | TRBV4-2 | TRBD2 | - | TGTGCCAGCAGCCTTCGGGGGAGGGCCGGGGAGCTGTTTTTT | CASSLRGRAGELFF
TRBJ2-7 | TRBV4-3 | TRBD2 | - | TGCGCCAGCAGCCCAGGCAGCGGGAGGTTGAGCGAGCAGTACTTC | CASSPGSGRLSEQYF
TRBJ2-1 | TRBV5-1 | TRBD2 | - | TGCGCCAGCAGCCCTCGACTAGCGGGAGTATACAATGAGCAGTTCTTC | CASSPRLAGVYNEQFF
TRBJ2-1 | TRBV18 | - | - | TGTGCCAGCTCACACAGCCAGAGCTCCTACAATGAGCAGTTCTTC | CASSHSQSSYNEQFF
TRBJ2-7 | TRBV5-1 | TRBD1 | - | TGCGCCAGCAGCACCTTACCCGGGACAGGGGGAAACTCCTACGAGCAGTACTTC | CASSTLPGTGGNSYEQYF
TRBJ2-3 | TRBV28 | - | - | TGTGCCAGCAGTGGTCCGTGGGAGTCAAGAGCAGATACGCAGTATTTT | CASSGPWESRADTQYF
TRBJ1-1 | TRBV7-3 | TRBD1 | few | TGTGCCAGCAGCAGGGGGCCAAACACTGAAGCTTTCTTT | CASSRGPNTEAFF
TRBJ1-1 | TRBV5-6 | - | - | TGTGCCAGCACCTTACAGCTGAACACTGAAGCTTTCTTT | CASTLQLNTEAFF
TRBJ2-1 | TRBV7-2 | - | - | TGTGCCAGCAGCCCGAATTCGGGAGCCTCACTCAATGAGCAGTTCTTC | CASSPNSGASLNEQFF
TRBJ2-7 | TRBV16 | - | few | TGTGCCAGCAGCACCCGACAGCCCCCCTACGAGCAGTACTTC | CASSTRQPPYEQYF
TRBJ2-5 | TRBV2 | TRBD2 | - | TGTGCCAGCAAAGCCGGGACTAGCGGGAGCGTTAAACACTTC | CASKAGTSGSVKHF
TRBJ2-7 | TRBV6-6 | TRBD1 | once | TGTGCCAGCAGTTCAGGGGGCTACGAGCAGTACTTC | CASSSGGYEQYF
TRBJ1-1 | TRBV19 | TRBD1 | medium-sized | TGTGCCACCGCAGGGGGTAGGGGACAGAACACTGAAGCTTTCTTT | CATAGGRGQNTEAFF
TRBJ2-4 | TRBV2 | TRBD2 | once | TGTGCCAGCAGTGAGGGCGGGAGATTGGAAAACATTCAGTACTTC | CASSEGGRLENIQYF
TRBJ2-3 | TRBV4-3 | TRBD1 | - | TGCGCCAGCAGCCAAGAATACAGGGGGCGAGTAGATACGCAGTATTTT | CASSQEYRGRVDTQYF